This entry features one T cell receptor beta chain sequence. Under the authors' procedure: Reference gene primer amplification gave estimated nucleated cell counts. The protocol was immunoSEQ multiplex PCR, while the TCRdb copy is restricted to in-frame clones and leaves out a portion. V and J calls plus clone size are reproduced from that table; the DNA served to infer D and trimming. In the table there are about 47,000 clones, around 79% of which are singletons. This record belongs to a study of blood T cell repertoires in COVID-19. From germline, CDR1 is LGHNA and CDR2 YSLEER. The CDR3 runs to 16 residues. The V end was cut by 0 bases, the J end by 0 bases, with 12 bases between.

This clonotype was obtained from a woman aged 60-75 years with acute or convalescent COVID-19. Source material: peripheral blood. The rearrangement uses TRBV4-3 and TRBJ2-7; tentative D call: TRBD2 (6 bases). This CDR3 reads CASSQDLAGSSYEQYF. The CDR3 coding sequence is TGCGCCAGCAGCCAAGATCTTGCGGGGAGCTCCTACGAGCAGTACTTC.